This T cell receptor beta chain was sequenced during a study of CD8+ T cells in alopecia areata. With 1 base removed from V and 2 bases from J, the gap between germline ends came to 14 bases. This CDR3 region has 16 residues. Germline CDR1 is SGHRS and CDR2 is YFSETQ. Following extraction, RNA underwent reverse transcription to cDNA, which served as the sequencing template. TCRdb's table, derived via immunoSEQ multiplex PCR, lists solely in-frame clones and lacks some. The sample has about 130,000 clones, approximately 53% seen once. From PBMCs, CD4+ and CD8+ T cells were sorted. This sample comprised CD4+ T cells sorted from blood, obtained at week 0. The V call is TRBV5-1, the J call TRBJ2-3; TRBD1 is a possible D gene (5 bases). The receptor was derived from a human donor with alopecia areata. The CDR3 is CASSLRDSRSTDTQYF. The DNA for the CDR3 is TGCGCCAGCAGCTTGAGAGACAGCAGATCCACAGATACGCAGTATTTT. The entire variable domain, with the rest obtained from reference TRBV5-1 and TRBJ2-3, is as follows: KAGVTQTPRYLIKTRGQQVTLSCSPISGHRSVSWYQQTPGQGLQFLFEYFSETQRNKGNFPGRFSGRQFSNSRSEMNVSTLELGDSALYLCASSLRDSRSTDTQYFGPGTRLTVL.